This passage covers 24 T cell receptor beta chains from one sample sequenced in a study of cytomegalovirus exposure and HLA in healthy donors. The protocol was immunoSEQ multiplex PCR, while the TCRdb copy is restricted to in-frame clones and leaves out a portion. The sample yields about 180,000 clones, around 85% seen once. Sample: PBMCs. All receptors come from a man younger than 30 in good health and CMV-seropositive.

The rearrangement links TRBV7-2 to TRBJ2-3, with D tentatively TRBD1 (5 bases). Germline V gives CDR1 SGHTA, CDR2 FQGNSA. The CDR3 spans 17 residues. The V and J ends lost 7 bases and 2 bases respectively, with 22 bases between them. CDR3: CASMLGSGQGSTDTQYF. As DNA, the CDR3 is TGTGCCAGCATGCTTGGGTCTGGCCAGGGTTCCACAGATACGCAGTATTTT.

The chain combines TRBV30 with TRBJ1-5; 9 bases line up with TRBD1. The CDR3 runs 15 residues. Per the germline V gene, CDR1 is GTSNPN and CDR2 is SVGIG (reference sequence). V gave up 2 bases and J gave up 7 bases; unmatched junction bases: 9. CDR3: CAWSSDRGALQPQHF. DNA for the CDR3: TGTGCCTGGAGTTCGGACAGGGGCGCCCTCCAGCCCCAGCATTTT.

V is TRBV13 and J is TRBJ2-1, with 8 bases that match TRBD2. Germline trimming cut 5 bases from V and 0 bases from J; bases unmatched to any gene: 0. In germline, CDR1 is PRHDT, CDR2 FYEKMQ (reference sequence). This CDR3 comprises 14 residues. CDR3 nucleotides: TGTGCCAGCAGCCTAGCGGGCTCCTACAATGAGCAGTTCTTC. This encodes CASSLAGSYNEQFF.

The chain combines TRBV7-9 with TRBJ2-5; 7 bases fit TRBD1. The germline V gene encodes CDR1 SEHNR and CDR2 FQNEAQ (reference sequence). The J segment lost 2 bases and the V segment lost 5 bases, leaving 5 bases of the junction unmatched. The CDR3 is made up of 14 amino acids. The CDR3 here is CASSARDSQETQYF. Written as DNA, the CDR3 is TGTGCCAGCAGCGCCCGGGACAGTCAAGAGACCCAGTACTTC. Using reference TRBV7-9 and TRBJ2-5 for the parts outside the CDR3, the full variable domain is DTGVSQNPRHKITKRGQNVTFRCDPISEHNRLYWYRQTLGQGPEFLTYFQNEAQLEKSRLLSDRFSAERPKGSFSTLEIQRTEQGDSAMYLCASSARDSQETQYFGPGTRLLVL.

This clone was observed a few times. This chain joins TRBV28 and TRBJ2-2; D is unclear. Trimming pared 10 bases from V and 0 bases from J, leaving 6 bases between. The length of the CDR3 is 12 residues. CDR1 is MDHEN, CDR2 SYDVKM, per germline. CDR3 residues: CATIANTGELFF. CDR3 nucleotides: TGTGCCACCATAGCGAACACCGGGGAGCTGTTTTTT.

This clone was detected a few times. At one end, the junction sequence differs from germline, possibly due to a read error. The chain carries TRBV7-7 and TRBJ2-1; TRBD2 agrees at 9 bases. Germline CDR1 SSHAT, CDR2 FNYEAQ (reference sequence). The CDR3 consists of 13 residues. The CDR3 DNA is TGTGCTAGCAGCTTAGCTAGCGGGGACGAGCAGTTCTTC. It specifies CASSLASGDEQFF.

The chain joins TRBV5-1 to TRBJ1-1, with 9 bases matching TRBD1. Unmatched junction bases numbered 8, after V lost 3 bases and J lost 5 bases. This CDR3 is 15 amino acids long. The germline CDR1 and CDR2 sequences are SGHRS and YFSETQ. This CDR3 reads CASSSTGGAGTEAFF. The CDR3, as DNA: TGCGCCAGCAGCTCTACAGGGGGCGCGGGGACTGAAGCTTTCTTT.

V and J are TRBV6-1 and TRBJ1-5; possible D gene TRBD1, 5 bases. V was cut by 3 bases and J by 7 bases, with 13 bases left in between. The CDR3 is made up of 14 amino acids. Germline V gene lookup returns CDR1 MNHNS and CDR2 SASEGT. The CDR3 protein is CASSEKGLGQPQHF. The CDR3 coding sequence is TGTGCCAGCAGTGAGAAGGGACTGGGGCAGCCCCAGCATTTT.

This clone was seen only once. V and J are TRBV5-5 and TRBJ2-7, with 9 bases fitting TRBD1. Germline V gene data show CDR1 as SGHKS and CDR2 as YYEKEE (reference sequence). V lost 4 bases to trimming and J lost 3 bases; unmatched junction nucleotides: 5. The CDR3 covers 14 residues. CDR3 amino acids: CASSGWTGDYEQYF. The CDR3 coding sequence is TGTGCCAGCAGCGGGTGGACAGGGGACTACGAGCAGTACTTC.

This chain uses TRBV6-1 with TRBJ2-3; 12 positions agree with TRBD2. Trimming at V came to 1 base and at J to 0 bases, leaving 2 bases not matched to a gene. The CDR3 has 17 amino acids. The germline CDR1 and CDR2 sequences are MNHNS and SASEGT. The CDR3 nucleotides are TGTGCCAGCAGTGAAGGGACTAGCGGGGAGAGCACAGATACGCAGTATTTT. It translates to CASSEGTSGESTDTQYF.

The CDR3, as DNA: TGTGCCAGCAGTTTCATGGGGGCGAGTCTAAATGAGCAGTTCTTC. Translating it yields CASSFMGASLNEQFF. V gene TRBV28 combines with J gene TRBJ2-1, with D possibly TRBD1 on 6 matching bases. Germline V gives CDR1 MDHEN, CDR2 SYDVKM. Trimming took 3 bases from V and 7 from J, leaving 16 bases between them. CDR3 length: 15 residues.

The genes are TRBV5-1 and TRBJ1-3, with TRBD1 matching 8 bases. Unmatched junction bases numbered 8, after V lost 5 bases and J lost 4 bases. Germline loops: CDR1 SGHRS, CDR2 YFSETQ. CDR3 length: 15 residues. CDR3 in amino acids: CASSLQGAGGNTIYF. The CDR3, as DNA: TGCGCCAGCAGTCTCCAGGGGGCAGGGGGAAACACCATATATTTT.

The rearrangement uses TRBV9 and TRBJ2-1, with TRBD1 matching 9 bases. Germline assignment: CDR1 SGDLS and CDR2 YYNGEE. This CDR3 comprises 16 residues. Trimming removed 0 bases from V and 7 bases from J; junction bases left unmatched: 8. In nucleotides, the CDR3 is TGTGCCAGCAGCGTAGGGCCCGGGACAGGGCAGAATGAGCAGTTCTTC. It specifies CASSVGPGTGQNEQFF.

The chain is built from TRBV28 and TRBJ1-5; D may be TRBD1 (5 bases). The CDR3 length is 14 residues. Germline V gives CDR1 MDHEN, CDR2 SYDVKM. The V end was cut by 5 bases, the J end by 3 bases, with 11 bases between. Here the CDR3 DNA reads TGTGCCAGCAGTGGGGCGCGCATCAATCAGCCCCAGCATTTT. This gives the protein CASSGARINQPQHF. Full variable domain (missing parts from reference TRBV28 and TRBJ1-5): DVKVTQSSRYLVKRTGEKVFLECVQDMDHENMFWYRQDPGLGLRLIYFSYDVKMKEKGDIPEGYSVSREKKERFSLILESASTNQTSMYLCASSGARINQPQHFGDGTRLSIL.

The V gene is TRBV28, the J gene TRBJ1-5; possibly TRBD1 for D (5 bases). This CDR3 contains 19 residues. V was clipped by 1 base and J by 7 bases, with 26 bases between them. Germline V CDR1 and CDR2: MDHEN, SYDVKM. The CDR3 sequence: CASSLYVGWQGGIRQPQHF. The CDR3 nucleotides are TGTGCCAGCAGTTTATATGTTGGTTGGCAGGGTGGAATCAGGCAGCCCCAGCATTTT.

The DNA of the CDR3 is TGTGCCAGCAAGGGGACAGTGAACACTGAAGCTTTCTTT. It yields the protein CASKGTVNTEAFF. J is TRBJ1-1 and V is TRBV7-9; 7 bases match TRBD1. This CDR3 region has 13 residues. From germline, CDR1 is SEHNR and CDR2 FQNEAQ (reference sequence). Germline trimming cut 7 bases from V and 0 bases from J; bases unmatched to any gene: 2.

The V call is TRBV19, the J call TRBJ2-1, with 8 bases fitting TRBD2. The CDR3 extends over 17 amino acids. Germline assignment: CDR1 LNHDA and CDR2 SQIVND (reference sequence). V lost 2 bases and J lost 2; bases outside the gene matches: 8. CDR3 region: CASSITVRGGPYNEQFF. As DNA, the CDR3 is TGTGCCAGTAGTATAACAGTCCGGGGGGGACCCTACAATGAGCAGTTCTTC.

The chain has TRBV2 and TRBJ1-5; D may be TRBD1 (5 bases). The germline CDR1 and CDR2 sequences are SNHLY and FYNNEI. Trimming stripped 1 base from V and 1 base from J, with 11 bases between. The CDR3 extends over 16 amino acids. The DNA for the CDR3 is TGTGCCAGCAGTGAAGTACTGGGGCCGAGCAATCAGCCCCAGCATTTT. This gives the protein CASSEVLGPSNQPQHF.

At least ten counts were recorded for this clone. This chain connects TRBV19 to TRBJ2-3; D is perhaps TRBD2 (5 bases). This CDR3 contains 15 residues. Germline CDR1 reads LNHDA; CDR2 reads SQIVND (reference sequence). The V end was cut by 0 bases, the J end by 4 bases, with 11 bases between. The CDR3 nucleotides read TGTGCCAGTAGTATAGATCGGGCGGGTTCAGATACGCAGTATTTT. Protein sequence: CASSIDRAGSDTQYF.

The chain recombines TRBV11-2 with TRBJ2-3; D is perhaps TRBD2 (6 bases). CDR3 size: 20 residues. Trimming removed 0 bases at V and 5 bases at J, with 27 bases between. The V gene's germline CDR1 is SGHAT and CDR2 FQNNGV. The CDR3 DNA is TGTGCCAGCAGCTTAGAGCGGGGAAGAGATGACTTCTCGAGACTAGATACGCAGTATTTT. Protein product: CASSLERGRDDFSRLDTQYF.

This clone was detected only once. V gene TRBV28 combines with J gene TRBJ2-3; TRBD1 matches at 10 bases. Looked up from germline, CDR1 is MDHEN and CDR2 is SYDVKM. This CDR3 spans 17 amino acids. V lost 4 bases to trimming and J lost 4 bases; unmatched junction nucleotides: 11. CDR3 sequence: CASSSHPGTGAADTQYF. For the CDR3, the DNA is TGTGCCAGCAGTTCCCACCCCGGGACAGGGGCGGCAGATACGCAGTATTTT.

The CDR3 DNA is TGTGCCAGCAGTGACCCTTACACAGATACGCAGTATTTT. Translated, it gives CASSDPYTDTQYF. This sequence joins TRBV6-4 and TRBJ2-3, with no clear D. The length of the CDR3 is 13 residues. V dropped 2 bases and J dropped 2 bases, with 5 bases sitting between them. Germline V gene data show CDR1 as MRHNA and CDR2 as SNTAGT.

The chain is built from TRBV29-1 and TRBJ1-2; 8 positions match TRBD1. The CDR3 spans 18 residues. In germline, CDR1 is SQVTM, CDR2 ANQGSEA. V was clipped by 4 bases and J by 4 bases; unmatched bases: 20. The CDR3 sequence: CSVVGNRDRYSLAYGYTF. In nucleotides, the CDR3 is TGCAGCGTTGTGGGGAACCGGGACAGGTACTCCCTTGCCTATGGCTACACCTTC.

The rearrangement uses TRBV6-1 and TRBJ2-7, with 13 bases aligning to TRBD2. The germline CDR1 and CDR2 sequences are MNHNS and SASEGT. V was pared by 6 bases and J by 3 bases, with 5 bases of the junction left unmatched. This CDR3 contains 15 residues. The CDR3 is CASSAGTSGDYEQYF. The CDR3 DNA is TGTGCCAGCAGCGCTGGGACTAGCGGGGACTACGAGCAGTACTTC.